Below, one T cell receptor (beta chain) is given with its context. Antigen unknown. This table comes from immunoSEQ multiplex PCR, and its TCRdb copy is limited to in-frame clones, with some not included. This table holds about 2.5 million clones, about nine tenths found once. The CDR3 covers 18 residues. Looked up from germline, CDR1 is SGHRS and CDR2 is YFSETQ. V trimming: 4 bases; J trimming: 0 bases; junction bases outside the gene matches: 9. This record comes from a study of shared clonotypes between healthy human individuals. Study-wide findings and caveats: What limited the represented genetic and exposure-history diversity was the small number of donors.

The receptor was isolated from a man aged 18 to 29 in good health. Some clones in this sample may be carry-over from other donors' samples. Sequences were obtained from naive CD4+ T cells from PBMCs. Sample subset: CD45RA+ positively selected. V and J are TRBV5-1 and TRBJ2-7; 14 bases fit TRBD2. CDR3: CASSRGTSGSGSSYEQYF. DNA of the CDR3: TGCGCCAGCAGCCGTGGGACTAGCGGGAGTGGGAGCTCCTACGAGCAGTACTTC.